The TCR beta chain described here comes from a study of blood T cell repertoires in COVID-19. Study-level background: Nucleic acid was either cDNA or gDNA, and it came from T cells, B-cell-depleted T cells, or PBMCs.

Libraries were prepared by immunoSEQ multiplex PCR; TCRdb keeps only in-frame clonotypes and omits some of them. The sample holds 120,000 to 150,000 clones, roughly 88% seen once. Seattle patients were enrolled while actively infected and followed longitudinally. Specimen: peripheral blood. The clonotype originates from a woman between 55 and 75 years old with COVID-19, enrolled during active disease.

The CDR3 nucleotides are TGCGCCAGCAGCCAAGTTGGAAGTAGTACAGGAATCAGCAATGAGCAGTTCTTC. Its protein is CASSQVGSSTGISNEQFF. V usage is TRBV4-3 and J usage is TRBJ2-1; perhaps TRBD1 as D (5 bases). Germline loops: CDR1 LGHNA, CDR2 YSLEER. The V and J ends lost 1 base and 6 bases respectively, with 22 bases between them. CDR3 length: 18 residues.